The source of this T cell receptor (beta chain) is a study of blood T cell repertoires in COVID-19. As for the study in general: T cells, B-cell-depleted T cells, or PBMCs supplied cDNA or gDNA.

Sequencing was performed with immunoSEQ multiplex PCR; in TCRdb, only in-frame clones are kept and a portion is missing. The sample shows about 95,000 clones, 89% of them seen only once. Followed longitudinally, the Seattle patients had been enrolled during active infection. CDR1 SGHTA and CDR2 FQGNSA come from the germline V gene. V dropped 2 bases and J dropped 4 bases, with 7 bases sitting between them. The CDR3 is 13 residues long. The source material was peripheral blood. This clonotype was obtained from a man aged 60-69 years with COVID-19, enrolled during active disease. The chain combines TRBV7-2 with TRBJ2-3, with D uncertain. CDR3 in amino acids: CASSLSTSDTQYF. The CDR3 region has the DNA TGTGCCAGCAGCTTAAGCACCTCAGATACGCAGTATTTT.